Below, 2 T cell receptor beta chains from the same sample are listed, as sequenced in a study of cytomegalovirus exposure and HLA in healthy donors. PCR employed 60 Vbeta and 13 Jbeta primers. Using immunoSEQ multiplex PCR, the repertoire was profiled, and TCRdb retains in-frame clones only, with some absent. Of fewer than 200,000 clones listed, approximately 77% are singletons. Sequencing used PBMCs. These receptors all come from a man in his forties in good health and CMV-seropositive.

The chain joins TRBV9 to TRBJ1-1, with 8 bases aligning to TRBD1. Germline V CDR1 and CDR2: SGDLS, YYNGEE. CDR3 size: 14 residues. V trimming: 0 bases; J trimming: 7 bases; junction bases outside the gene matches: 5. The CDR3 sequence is CASSVAGGAGEAFF. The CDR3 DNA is TGTGCCAGCAGCGTAGCAGGGGGCGCGGGTGAAGCTTTCTTT.

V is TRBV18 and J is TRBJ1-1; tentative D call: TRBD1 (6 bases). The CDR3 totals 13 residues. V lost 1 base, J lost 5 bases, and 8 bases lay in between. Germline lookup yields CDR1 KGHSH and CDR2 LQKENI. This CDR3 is CASSPRGPTEAFF. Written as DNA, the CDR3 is TGTGCCAGCTCACCACGGGGGCCAACTGAAGCTTTCTTT.